Included here is one T cell receptor beta chain sequence, with context. Its antigen is unidentified. The CDR3 is 14 amino acids. Trimming left V 6 bases short and J 4 bases short, with 13 bases between. The germline gives CDR1 MNHEY, CDR2 SMNVEV (reference sequence). The data belong to a study of cytomegalovirus exposure and HLA in healthy donors. Study-level results: When analyzed later, a missense DCLRE1C variant was found to be linked to TCR beta V- and J-gene trimming.

13 Jbeta primers and 60 Vbeta primers were used for the PCR. TCRdb's table, derived via immunoSEQ multiplex PCR, lists solely in-frame clones and lacks some. Of 150,000 or so clones listed, about 75% are singletons. This receptor was identified in a female donor in good health and CMV-seronegative. The sample consisted of PBMCs. The chain employs TRBV27 and TRBJ1-5; D remains unclear. CDR3 sequence: CASRLGPGNQPQHF. The CDR3 DNA reads as TGTGCCAGCAGGCTCGGCCCGGGGAATCAGCCCCAGCATTTT.